This T cell receptor (beta chain) was sequenced for a study of shared clonotypes between healthy human individuals. Broader study findings: Rarefaction showed sorted-subset sequencing was incomplete despite large depth. Non-shared clonotypes showed lower generation probabilities than clonotypes common to all four donors.

CDR1 SGDLS and CDR2 YYNGEE come from the germline V gene. J gave up 7 bases and V 4 bases, and 12 bases lay outside the gene matches. This CDR3 spans 15 amino acids. As regards this clone: Its specificity is not known.

Profiling relied on immunoSEQ multiplex PCR, and the TCRdb table lists in-frame clones only, not all of them. The sample records 190,000 or so clones, 85% to 95% being singletons. Those who donated were healthy HIV-negative adults, with no recent acute infections or vaccinations reported. The TCR sequence derives from a woman aged 25-40 years in good health. The sample was naive CD4+ T cells sorted from blood. Subset given: CD45RA+ positively selected. This chain joins TRBV9 and TRBJ2-7; TRBD2 agrees at 9 bases. CDR3 coding DNA: TGTGCCAGCAGCCCACTAGCGGGCCGATTCGGGGAGCAGTACTTC. Amino acid sequence: CASSPLAGRFGEQYF.